What follows is one T cell receptor beta chain and its context. What it binds is unknown. These data come from a study of T cell responses to AZD1222 COVID-19 vaccine. Study-wide findings and caveats: Baseline serostatus was positive in only five to seven AZD1222 recipients. Across the whole spike, CD4 TCRs peaked at regions 160-218 and 743-854.

Some clones are missing from TCRdb's copy, which holds only in-frame ones; the method was immunoSEQ multiplex PCR. The table includes roughly 15,000 clones, around four fifths detected once. This CDR3 is 14 amino acids long. Deletions cut 4 bases from V and 3 bases from J, with 12 bases between. Germline V gene sequence: CDR1 LGHDT, CDR2 YNNKEL (reference sequence). Timing groups of about 4 and about 12 weeks for second doses were pooled. This TCR was recovered from an adult who received the AZD1222 COVID-19 vaccine. The rearrangement uses TRBV3-1 (or the pseudogene TRBV3-2) and TRBJ1-1, with D possibly being TRBD1 (6 bases). The source was peripheral blood, collected 28 days after the second AZD1222 dose. The CDR3 region has the DNA TGTGCCAGCAGCCCGCGGGACACAGACACTGAAGCTTTCTTT. Amino acid sequence: CASSPRDTDTEAFF.